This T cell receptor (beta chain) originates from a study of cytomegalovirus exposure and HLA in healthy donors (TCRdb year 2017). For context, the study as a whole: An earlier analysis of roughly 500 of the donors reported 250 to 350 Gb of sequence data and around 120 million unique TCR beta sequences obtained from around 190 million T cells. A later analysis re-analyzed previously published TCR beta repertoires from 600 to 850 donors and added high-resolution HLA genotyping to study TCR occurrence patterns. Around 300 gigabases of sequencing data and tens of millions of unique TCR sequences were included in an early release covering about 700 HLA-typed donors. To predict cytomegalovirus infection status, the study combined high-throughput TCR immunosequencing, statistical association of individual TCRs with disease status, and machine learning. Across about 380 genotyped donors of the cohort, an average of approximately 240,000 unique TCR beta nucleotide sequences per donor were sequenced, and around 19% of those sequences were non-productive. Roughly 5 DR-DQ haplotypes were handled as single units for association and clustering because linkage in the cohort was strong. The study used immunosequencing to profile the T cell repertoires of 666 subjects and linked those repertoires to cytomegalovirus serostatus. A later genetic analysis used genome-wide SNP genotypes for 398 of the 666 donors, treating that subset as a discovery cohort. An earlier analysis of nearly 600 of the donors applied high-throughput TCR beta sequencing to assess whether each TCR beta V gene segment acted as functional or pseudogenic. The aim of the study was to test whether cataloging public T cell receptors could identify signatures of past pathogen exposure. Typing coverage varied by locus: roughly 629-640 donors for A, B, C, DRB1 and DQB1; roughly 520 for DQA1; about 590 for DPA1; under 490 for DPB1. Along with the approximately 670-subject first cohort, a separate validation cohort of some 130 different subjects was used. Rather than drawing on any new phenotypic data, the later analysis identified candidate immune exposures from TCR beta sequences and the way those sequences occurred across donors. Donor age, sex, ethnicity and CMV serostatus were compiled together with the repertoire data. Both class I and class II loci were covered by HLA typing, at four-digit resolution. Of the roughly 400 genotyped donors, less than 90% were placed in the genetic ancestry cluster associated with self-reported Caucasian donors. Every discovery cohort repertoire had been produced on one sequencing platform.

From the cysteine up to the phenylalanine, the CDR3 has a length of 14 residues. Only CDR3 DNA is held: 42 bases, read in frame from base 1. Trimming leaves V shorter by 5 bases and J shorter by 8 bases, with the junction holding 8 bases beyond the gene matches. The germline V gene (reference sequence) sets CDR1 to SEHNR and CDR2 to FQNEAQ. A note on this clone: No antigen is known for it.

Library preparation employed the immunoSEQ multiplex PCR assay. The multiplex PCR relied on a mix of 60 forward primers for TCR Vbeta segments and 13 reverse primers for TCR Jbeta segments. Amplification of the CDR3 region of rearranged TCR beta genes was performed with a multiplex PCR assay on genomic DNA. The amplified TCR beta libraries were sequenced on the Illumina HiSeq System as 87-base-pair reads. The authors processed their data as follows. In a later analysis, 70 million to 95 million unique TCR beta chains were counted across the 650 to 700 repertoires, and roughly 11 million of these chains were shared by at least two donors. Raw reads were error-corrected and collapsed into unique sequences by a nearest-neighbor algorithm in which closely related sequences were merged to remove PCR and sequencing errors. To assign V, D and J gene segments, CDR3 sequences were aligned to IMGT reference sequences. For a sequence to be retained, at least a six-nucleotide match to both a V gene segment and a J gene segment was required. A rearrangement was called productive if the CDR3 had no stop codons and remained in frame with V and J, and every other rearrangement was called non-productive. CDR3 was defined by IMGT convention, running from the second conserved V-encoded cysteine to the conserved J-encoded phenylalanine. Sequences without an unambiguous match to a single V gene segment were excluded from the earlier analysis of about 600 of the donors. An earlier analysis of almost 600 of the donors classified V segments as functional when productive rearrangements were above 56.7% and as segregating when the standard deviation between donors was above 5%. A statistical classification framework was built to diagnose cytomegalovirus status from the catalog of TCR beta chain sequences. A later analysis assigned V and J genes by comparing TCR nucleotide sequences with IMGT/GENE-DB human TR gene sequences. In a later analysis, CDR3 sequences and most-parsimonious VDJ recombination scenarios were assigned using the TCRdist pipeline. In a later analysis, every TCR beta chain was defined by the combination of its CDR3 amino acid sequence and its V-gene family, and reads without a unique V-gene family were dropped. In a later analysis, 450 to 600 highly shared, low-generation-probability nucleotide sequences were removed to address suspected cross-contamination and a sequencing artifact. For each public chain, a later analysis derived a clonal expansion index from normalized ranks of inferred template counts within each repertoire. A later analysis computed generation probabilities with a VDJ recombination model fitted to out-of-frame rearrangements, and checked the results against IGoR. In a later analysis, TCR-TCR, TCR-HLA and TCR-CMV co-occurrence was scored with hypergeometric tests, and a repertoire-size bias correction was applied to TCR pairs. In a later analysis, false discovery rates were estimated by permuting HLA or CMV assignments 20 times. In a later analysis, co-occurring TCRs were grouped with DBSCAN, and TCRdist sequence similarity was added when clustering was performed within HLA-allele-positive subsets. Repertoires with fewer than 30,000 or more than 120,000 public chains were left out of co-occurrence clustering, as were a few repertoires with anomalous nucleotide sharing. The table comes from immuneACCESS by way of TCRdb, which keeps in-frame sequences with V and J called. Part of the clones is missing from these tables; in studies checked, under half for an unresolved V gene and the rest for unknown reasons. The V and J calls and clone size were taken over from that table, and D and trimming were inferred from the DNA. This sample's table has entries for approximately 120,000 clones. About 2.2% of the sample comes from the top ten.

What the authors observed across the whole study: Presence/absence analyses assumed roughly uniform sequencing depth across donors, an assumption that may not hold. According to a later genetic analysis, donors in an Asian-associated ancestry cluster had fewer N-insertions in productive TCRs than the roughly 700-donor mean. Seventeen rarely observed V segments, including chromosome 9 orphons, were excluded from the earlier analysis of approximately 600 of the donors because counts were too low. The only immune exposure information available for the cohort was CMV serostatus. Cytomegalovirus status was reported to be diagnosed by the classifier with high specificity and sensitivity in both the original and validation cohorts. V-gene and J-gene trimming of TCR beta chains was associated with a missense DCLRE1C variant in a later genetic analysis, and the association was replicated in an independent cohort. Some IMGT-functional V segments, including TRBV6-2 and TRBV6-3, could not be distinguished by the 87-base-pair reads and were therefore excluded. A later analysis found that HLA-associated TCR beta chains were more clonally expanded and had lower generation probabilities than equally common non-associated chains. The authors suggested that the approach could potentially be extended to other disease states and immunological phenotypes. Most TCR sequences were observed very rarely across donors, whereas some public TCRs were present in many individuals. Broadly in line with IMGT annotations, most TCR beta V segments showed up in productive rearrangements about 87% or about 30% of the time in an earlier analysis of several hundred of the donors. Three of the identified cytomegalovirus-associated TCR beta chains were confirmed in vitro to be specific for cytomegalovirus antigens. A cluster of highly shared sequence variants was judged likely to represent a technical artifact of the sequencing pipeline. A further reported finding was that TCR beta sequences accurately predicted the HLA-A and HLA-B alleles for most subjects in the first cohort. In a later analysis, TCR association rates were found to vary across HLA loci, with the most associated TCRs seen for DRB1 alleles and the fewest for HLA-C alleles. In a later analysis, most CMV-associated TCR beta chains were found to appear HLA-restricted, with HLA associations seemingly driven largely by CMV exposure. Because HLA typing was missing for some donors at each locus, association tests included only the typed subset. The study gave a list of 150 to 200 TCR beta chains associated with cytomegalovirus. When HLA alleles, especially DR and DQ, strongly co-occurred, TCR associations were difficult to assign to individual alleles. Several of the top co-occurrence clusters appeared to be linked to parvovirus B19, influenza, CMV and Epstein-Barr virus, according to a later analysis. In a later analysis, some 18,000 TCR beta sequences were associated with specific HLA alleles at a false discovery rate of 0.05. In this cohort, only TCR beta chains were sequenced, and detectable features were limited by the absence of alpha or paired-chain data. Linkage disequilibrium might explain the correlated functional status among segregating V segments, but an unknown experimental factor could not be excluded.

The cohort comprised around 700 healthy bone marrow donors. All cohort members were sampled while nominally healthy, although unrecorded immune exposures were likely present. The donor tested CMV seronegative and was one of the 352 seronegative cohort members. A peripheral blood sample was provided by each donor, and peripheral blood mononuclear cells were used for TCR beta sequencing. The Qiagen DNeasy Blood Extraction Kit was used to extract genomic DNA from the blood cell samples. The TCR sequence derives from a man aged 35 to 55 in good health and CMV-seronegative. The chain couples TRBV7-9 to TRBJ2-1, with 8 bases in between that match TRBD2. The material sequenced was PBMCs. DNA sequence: TGTGCCAGCAGCCCGGGACTAGGACTCGATGAGCAGTTCTTC. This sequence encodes CASSPGLGLDEQFF. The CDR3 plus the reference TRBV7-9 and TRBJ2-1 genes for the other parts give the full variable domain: DTGVSQNPRHKITKRGQNVTFRCDPISEHNRLYWYRQTLGQGPEFLTYFQNEAQLEKSRLLSDRFSAERPKGSFSTLEIQRTEQGDSAMYLCASSPGLGLDEQFFGPGTRLTVL.